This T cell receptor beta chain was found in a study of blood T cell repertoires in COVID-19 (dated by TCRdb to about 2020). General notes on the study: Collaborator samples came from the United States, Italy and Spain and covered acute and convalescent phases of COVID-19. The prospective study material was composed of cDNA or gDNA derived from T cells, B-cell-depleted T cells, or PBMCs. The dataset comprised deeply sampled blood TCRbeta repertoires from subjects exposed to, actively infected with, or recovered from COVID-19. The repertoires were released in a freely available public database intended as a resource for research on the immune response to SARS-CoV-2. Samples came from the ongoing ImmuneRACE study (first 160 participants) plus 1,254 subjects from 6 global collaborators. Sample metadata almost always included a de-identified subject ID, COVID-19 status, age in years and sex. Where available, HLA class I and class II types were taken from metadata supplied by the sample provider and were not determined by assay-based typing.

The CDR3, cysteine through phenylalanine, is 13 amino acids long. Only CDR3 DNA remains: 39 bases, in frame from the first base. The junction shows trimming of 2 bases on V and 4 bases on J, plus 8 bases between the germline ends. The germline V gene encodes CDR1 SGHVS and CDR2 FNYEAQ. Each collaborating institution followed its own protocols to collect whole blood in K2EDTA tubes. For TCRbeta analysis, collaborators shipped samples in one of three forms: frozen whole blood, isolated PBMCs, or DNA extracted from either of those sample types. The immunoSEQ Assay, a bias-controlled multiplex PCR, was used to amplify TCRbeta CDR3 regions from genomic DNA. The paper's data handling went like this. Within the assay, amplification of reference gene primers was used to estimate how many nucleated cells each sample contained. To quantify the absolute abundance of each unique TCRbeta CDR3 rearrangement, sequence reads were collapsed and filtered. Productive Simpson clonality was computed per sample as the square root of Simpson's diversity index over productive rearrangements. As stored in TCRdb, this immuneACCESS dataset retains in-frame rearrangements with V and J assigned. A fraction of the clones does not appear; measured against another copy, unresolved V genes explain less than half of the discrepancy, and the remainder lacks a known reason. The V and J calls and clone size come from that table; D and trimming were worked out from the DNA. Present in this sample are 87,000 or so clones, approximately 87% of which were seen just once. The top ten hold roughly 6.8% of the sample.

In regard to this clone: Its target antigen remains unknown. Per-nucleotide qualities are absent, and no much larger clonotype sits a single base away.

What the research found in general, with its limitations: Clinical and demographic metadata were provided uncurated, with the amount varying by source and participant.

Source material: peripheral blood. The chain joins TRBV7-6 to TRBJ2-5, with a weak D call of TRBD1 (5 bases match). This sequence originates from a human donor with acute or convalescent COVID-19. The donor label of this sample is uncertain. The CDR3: CASSLFRGETQYF. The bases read TGTGCCAGCAGCTTATTTAGGGGAGAGACCCAGTACTTC.